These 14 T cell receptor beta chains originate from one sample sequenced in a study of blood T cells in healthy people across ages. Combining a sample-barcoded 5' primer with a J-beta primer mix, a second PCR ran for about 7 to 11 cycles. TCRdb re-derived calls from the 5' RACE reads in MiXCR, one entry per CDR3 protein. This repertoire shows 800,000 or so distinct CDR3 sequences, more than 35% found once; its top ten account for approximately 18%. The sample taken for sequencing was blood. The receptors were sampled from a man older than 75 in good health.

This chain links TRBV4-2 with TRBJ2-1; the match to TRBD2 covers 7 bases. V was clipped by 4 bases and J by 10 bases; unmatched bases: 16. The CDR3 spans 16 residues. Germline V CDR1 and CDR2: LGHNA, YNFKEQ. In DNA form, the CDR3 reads TGTGCCAGCAGCCTCTGGAGCGGGAATTCGTTAAACGAGCAGTTCTTC. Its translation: CASSLWSGNSLNEQFF.

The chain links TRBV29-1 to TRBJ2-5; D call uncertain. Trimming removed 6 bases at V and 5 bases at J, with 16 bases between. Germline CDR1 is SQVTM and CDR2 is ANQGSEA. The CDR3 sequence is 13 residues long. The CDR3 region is CSVNRYTGETQYF. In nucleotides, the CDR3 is TGCAGCGTCAACCGATACACCGGGGAGACCCAGTACTTC.

For the CDR3, the DNA is TGTGCCAGCAACTTGGGGGGGGCTAGCTACGAGCAGTACTTC. Protein: CASNLGGASYEQYF. The chain employs TRBV7-2 and TRBJ2-7; D possibly corresponds to TRBD2 (7 bases). Germline CDR1 and CDR2: SGHTA and FQGNSA. This CDR3 is built from 14 residues. V lost 7 bases, J lost 3 bases, and 16 bases lay in between. Based on the CDR3 plus reference TRBV7-2 and TRBJ2-7, the full variable domain is GAGVSQSPSNKVTEKGKDVELRCDPISGHTALYWYRQSLGQGLEFLIYFQGNSAPDKSGLPSDRFSAERTGGSVSTLTIQRTQQEDSAVYLCASNLGGASYEQYFGPGTRLTVT.

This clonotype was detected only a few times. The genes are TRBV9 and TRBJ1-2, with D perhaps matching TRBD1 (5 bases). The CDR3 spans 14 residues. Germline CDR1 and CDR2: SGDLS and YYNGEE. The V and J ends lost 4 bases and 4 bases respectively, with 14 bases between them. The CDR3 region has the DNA TGTGCCAGCAGCACCCAGGGAGACGGCTATGGCTACACCTTC. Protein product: CASSTQGDGYGYTF.

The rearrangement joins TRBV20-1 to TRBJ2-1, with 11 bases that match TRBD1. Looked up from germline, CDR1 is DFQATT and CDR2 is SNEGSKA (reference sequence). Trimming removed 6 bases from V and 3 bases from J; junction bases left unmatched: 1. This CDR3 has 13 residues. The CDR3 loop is CSAGTGGYNEQFF. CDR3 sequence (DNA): TGCAGTGCCGGGACAGGGGGCTACAATGAGCAGTTCTTC.

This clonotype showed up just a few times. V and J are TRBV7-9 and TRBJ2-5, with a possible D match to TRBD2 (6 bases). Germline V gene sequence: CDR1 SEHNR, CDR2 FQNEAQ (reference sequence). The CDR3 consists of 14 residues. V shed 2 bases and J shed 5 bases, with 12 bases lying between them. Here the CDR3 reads CASSLMGGAETQYF. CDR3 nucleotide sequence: TGTGCCAGCAGCTTAATGGGGGGAGCCGAGACCCAGTACTTC. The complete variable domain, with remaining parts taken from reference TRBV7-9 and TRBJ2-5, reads DTGVSQNPRHKITKRGQNVTFRCDPISEHNRLYWYRQTLGQGPEFLTYFQNEAQLEKSRLLSDRFSAERPKGSFSTLEIQRTEQGDSAMYLCASSLMGGAETQYFGPGTRLLVL.

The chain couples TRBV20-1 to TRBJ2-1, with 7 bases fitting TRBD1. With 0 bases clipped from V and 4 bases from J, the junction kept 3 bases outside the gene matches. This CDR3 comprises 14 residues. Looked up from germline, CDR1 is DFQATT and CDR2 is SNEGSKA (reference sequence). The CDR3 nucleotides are TGCAGTGCTAGAGATGCGGACAGGTACAATGAGCAGTTCTTC. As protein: CSARDADRYNEQFF.

CDR3 region: CSVEGGSNEQFF. The CDR3 nucleotides read TGCAGCGTTGAGGGTGGGAGTAATGAGCAGTTCTTC. The V gene is TRBV29-1, the J gene TRBJ2-1, with D maybe TRBD2 (5 bases). V shed 3 bases and J shed 7 bases, with 10 bases lying between them. There are 12 residues in the CDR3. CDR1 and CDR2 from the germline V gene are SQVTM and ANQGSEA.

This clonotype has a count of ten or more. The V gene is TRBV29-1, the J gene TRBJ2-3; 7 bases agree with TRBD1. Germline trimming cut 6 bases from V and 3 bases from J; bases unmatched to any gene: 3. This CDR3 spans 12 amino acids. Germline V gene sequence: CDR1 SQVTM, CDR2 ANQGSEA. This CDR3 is CSVQGETDTQYF. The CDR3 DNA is TGCAGCGTCCAGGGGGAGACAGATACGCAGTATTTT.

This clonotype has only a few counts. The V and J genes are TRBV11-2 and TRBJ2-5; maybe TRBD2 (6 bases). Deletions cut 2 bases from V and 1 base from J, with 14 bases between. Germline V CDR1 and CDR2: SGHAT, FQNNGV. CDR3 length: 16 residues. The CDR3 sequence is CASSLSPEGGQETQYF. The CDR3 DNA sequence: TGTGCCAGCAGCTTAAGCCCTGAGGGAGGCCAAGAGACCCAGTACTTC. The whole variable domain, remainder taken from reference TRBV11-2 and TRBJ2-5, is EAGVAQSPRYKIIEKRQSVAFWCNPISGHATLYWYQQILGQGPKLLIQFQNNGVVDDSQLPKDRFSAERLKGVDSTLKIQPAKLEDSAVYLCASSLSPEGGQETQYFGPGTRLLVL.

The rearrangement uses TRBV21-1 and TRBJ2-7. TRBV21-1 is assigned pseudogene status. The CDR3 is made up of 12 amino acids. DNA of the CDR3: TGTGCCAGCTTGGTGGGCTACTACGAGCAGTACTTC. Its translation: CASLVGYYEQYF.

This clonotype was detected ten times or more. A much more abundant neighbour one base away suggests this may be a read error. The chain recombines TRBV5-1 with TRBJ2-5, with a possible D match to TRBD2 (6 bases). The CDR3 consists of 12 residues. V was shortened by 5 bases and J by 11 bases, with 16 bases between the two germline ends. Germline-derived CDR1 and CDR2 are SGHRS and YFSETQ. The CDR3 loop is CASSLTRNEQYF. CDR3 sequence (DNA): TGCGCCAGCAGTTTGACTAGAAATGAGCAGTACTTC. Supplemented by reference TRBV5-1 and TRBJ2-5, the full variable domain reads KAGVTQTPRYLIKTRGQQVTLSCSPISGHRSVSWYQQTPGQGLQFLFEYFSETQRNKGNFPGRFSGRQFSNSRSEMNVSTLELGDSALYLCASSLTRNEQYFGPGTRLLVL.

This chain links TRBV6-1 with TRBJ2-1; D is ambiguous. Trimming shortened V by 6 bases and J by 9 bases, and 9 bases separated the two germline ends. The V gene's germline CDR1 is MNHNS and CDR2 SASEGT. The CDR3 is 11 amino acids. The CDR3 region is CASSSISEQFF. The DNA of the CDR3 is TGTGCCAGCAGCAGTATTAGTGAGCAGTTCTTC.

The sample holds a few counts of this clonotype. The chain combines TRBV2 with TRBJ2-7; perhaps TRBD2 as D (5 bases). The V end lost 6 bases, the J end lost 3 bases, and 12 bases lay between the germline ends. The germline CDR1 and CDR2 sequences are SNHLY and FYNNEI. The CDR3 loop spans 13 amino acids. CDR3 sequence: CASSDGMVYEQYF. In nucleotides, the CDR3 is TGTGCCAGCAGCGACGGGATGGTCTACGAGCAGTACTTC.